Shown below are 3 T cell receptor beta chains from a single sample sequenced in a study of T cell clonotyping in hematopoietic cell transplantation. The protocol was immunoSEQ multiplex PCR, while the TCRdb copy is restricted to in-frame clones and leaves out a portion. Here the sample spans approximately 25,000 clones, 90% to 97% being singletons. Sample: peripheral blood mononuclear cells. The receptors were gathered from a man between 50 and 59 years old in good health. Some clones in this sample may be carry-over from other donors' samples.

DNA of the CDR3: TGTGCCAGCAGCGTTTCCGGACAGGGGTACGAGCAGTACTTC. Encoded protein: CASSVSGQGYEQYF. The genes are TRBV9 and TRBJ2-7, with 9 bases that match TRBD1. The germline V gene encodes CDR1 SGDLS and CDR2 YYNGEE. CDR3 size: 14 residues. The trim removed 2 bases at V and 4 bases at J, leaving 4 bases unmatched.

J is TRBJ1-2 and V is TRBV9; D is unclear. Germline assignment: CDR1 SGDLS and CDR2 YYNGEE. The CDR3 extends over 14 amino acids. V lost 5 bases to trimming and J lost 8 bases, with 19 bases between them. The CDR3 here is CASSPSFSVGGYTF. CDR3 DNA sequence: TGTGCCAGCAGTCCCAGTTTCTCGGTAGGAGGCTACACCTTC.

This chain uses TRBV4-2 with TRBJ2-1; D is perhaps TRBD1 (5 bases). The CDR3 is 15 residues long. Trimming shortened V by 0 bases and J by 3 bases, and 9 bases separated the two germline ends. Germline assignment: CDR1 LGHNA and CDR2 YNFKEQ. CDR3 sequence reads: CASSQDQGNYNEQFF. Here the CDR3 DNA reads TGTGCCAGCAGCCAAGACCAGGGAAACTACAATGAGCAGTTCTTC.